The entry below gives a single TCR beta chain sequence along with its context. What it binds is not known. This sample was included in a study of T cell responses to AZD1222 COVID-19 vaccine. Broader study findings: White British people made up most donors, females outnumbered males, and clonal diversity was possibly underestimated. The number of AZD1222 recipients seropositive at baseline was only six.

Sequenced by immunoSEQ multiplex PCR; TCRdb stores in-frame clones only, minus some. This sample has about 130,000 clones, with 80% to 95% found just once. This TCR was sampled from an adult who received the AZD1222 COVID-19 vaccine. Sequencing was performed on peripheral blood, taken 28 days after the second AZD1222 dose.

The CDR3 DNA follows: TGTGCCACCAGTGATTTAGGGGACTACTCTAACACCGGGGAGCTGTTTTTT. Protein: CATSDLGDYSNTGELFF. This chain links TRBV24-1 with TRBJ2-2, with 7 positions matching TRBD2. V shed 1 base, J shed 2 bases, and the junction held 6 bases outside the gene matches. Germline CDR1 and CDR2: KGHDR and SFDVKD. The CDR3 totals 17 residues.